This TCR beta chain originates from a study of response to subunit inactivated influenza vaccine. Study observations and caveats: Only a handful of new T cells, the authors suggested, are recruited with each seasonal influenza vaccination.

Germline V gene lookup returns CDR1 SQVTM and CDR2 ANQGSEA. Trimming left V 4 bases short and J 2 bases short, with 5 bases between. CDR3 length: 12 amino acids. With regard to this clonotype: No antigen is known for it.

TCRdb redid the calling of the RT-PCR reads with MiXCR, one entry per CDR3 protein. The table has 700,000 to 900,000 distinct CDR3 sequences, 21% seen once; the top ten hold about 10%. Sequences were derived from PBMCs from blood, sampled about 5 days after vaccination. The chain couples TRBV29-1 to TRBJ2-2; the D is unclear. The TCR was taken from a man aged 45-60 years who received an inactivated influenza vaccine. The CDR3 sequence: CSVVANTGELFF. CDR3 nucleotides: TGCAGCGTTGTCGCTAACACCGGGGAGCTGTTTTTT.